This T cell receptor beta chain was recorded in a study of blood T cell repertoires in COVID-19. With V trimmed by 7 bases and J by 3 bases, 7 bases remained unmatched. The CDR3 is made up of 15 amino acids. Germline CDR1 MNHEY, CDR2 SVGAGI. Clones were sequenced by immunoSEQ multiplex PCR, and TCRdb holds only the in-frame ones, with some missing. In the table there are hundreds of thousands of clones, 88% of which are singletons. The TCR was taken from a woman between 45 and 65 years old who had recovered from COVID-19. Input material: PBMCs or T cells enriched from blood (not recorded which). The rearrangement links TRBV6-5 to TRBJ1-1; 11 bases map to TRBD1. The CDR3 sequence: CASKRDRGKDTEAFF. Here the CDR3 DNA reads TGTGCCAGCAAACGGGACAGGGGGAAGGACACTGAAGCTTTCTTT.